This passage covers 14 T cell receptor beta chains from one sample sequenced in a study of long-term antiretroviral therapy in people with HIV. The run of the v3.0 immunoSEQ assay was at survey level. TCRdb keeps only in-frame clones here, not all; method: immunoSEQ multiplex PCR. Here the sample spans about 43,000 clones, over 90% being singletons. Source: unsorted PBMCs, taken 9.2 years after starting antiretroviral therapy. The source is a man under 40 with HIV.

This clone was detected only once. This chain connects TRBV28 to TRBJ2-2; 8 bases are shared with TRBD1. Germline V gene sequence: CDR1 MDHEN, CDR2 SYDVKM. V was pared by 5 bases and J by 4 bases, with 12 bases of the junction left unmatched. This CDR3 spans 17 amino acids. CDR3 residues: CASSLSKGQVGTGELFF. The CDR3 DNA sequence: TGTGCCAGCAGTCTATCCAAGGGACAGGTGGGCACCGGGGAGCTGTTTTTT. The full variable domain, rest sourced from reference TRBV28 and TRBJ2-2, is DVKVTQSSRYLVKRTGEKVFLECVQDMDHENMFWYRQDPGLGLRLIYFSYDVKMKEKGDIPEGYSVSREKKERFSLILESASTNQTSMYLCASSLSKGQVGTGELFFGEGSRLTVL.

This chain joins TRBV10-3 and TRBJ1-1; 9 nucleotides agree with TRBD1. The germline gives CDR1 ENHRY, CDR2 SYGVKD. The trim removed 0 bases at V and 11 bases at J, leaving 10 bases unmatched. CDR3 length: 15 amino acids. In DNA, the CDR3 is TGTGCCATCAGTGAGTCGACCCCGGGACAGGGAGGGGCTTTCTTT. It codes for CAISESTPGQGGAFF.

The genes are TRBV18 and TRBJ1-2, with TRBD1 as a possible D gene (5 bases). Germline V lookup: CDR1 KGHSH, CDR2 LQKENI. The CDR3 consists of 13 residues. Deletions cut 2 bases from V and 8 bases from J, with 12 bases between. CDR3 nucleotide sequence: TGTGCCAGCTCACCAAGACAGACGGAAGGCTACACCTTC. This codes for CASSPRQTEGYTF.

The chain has TRBV11-2 and TRBJ2-7; possibly TRBD1 or TRBD2 for D (6 bases each). The CDR3 contains 15 residues. Trimming removed 0 bases at V and 4 bases at J, with 13 bases between. Looked up from germline, CDR1 is SGHAT and CDR2 is FQNNGV. CDR3 in DNA: TGTGCCAGCAGCTTAGATACTCGAGGGGGGTACGAGCAGTACTTC. Amino acids: CASSLDTRGGYEQYF.

This rearrangement joins TRBV10-1 to TRBJ2-2; TRBD1 matches 7 bases. This CDR3 spans 13 amino acids. The junction had 6 bases not matched to a gene; V was cut back by 8 bases and J by 6 bases. CDR1 is WNHNN, CDR2 SYGVQD, per germline (reference sequence). CDR3 bases: TGCGCCAGCGGCGACAGGGTTTCCGGGGAGCTGTTTTTT. Translating gives CASGDRVSGELFF.

This chain uses TRBV25-1 with TRBJ1-1, with 7 bases identical to TRBD1. V dropped 2 bases and J dropped 4; count of bases not matched to a gene: 10. The CDR3 covers 16 residues. The germline gives CDR1 MGHDK, CDR2 SYGVNS. The CDR3 reads CASSELGEGDSTEAFF. The CDR3 bases are TGTGCCAGCAGTGAACTAGGGGAGGGGGACAGCACTGAAGCTTTCTTT.

The rearrangement joins TRBV7-2 to TRBJ1-2, with 7 nucleotides matching TRBD1. The CDR3 extends over 15 amino acids. The V gene end was trimmed by 4 bases and the J gene end by 4 bases; junction bases not matched to a gene: 9. Germline CDR1 is SGHTA and CDR2 is FQGNSA. The CDR3 loop is CASSSARQGLYGYTF. DNA for the CDR3: TGTGCCAGCAGCTCGGCCCGACAGGGCCTCTATGGCTACACCTTC.

V is TRBV27 and J is TRBJ1-5, with a possible D match to TRBD1 (5 bases). The CDR3 contains 14 residues. Germline values: CDR1 MNHEY, CDR2 SMNVEV (reference sequence). The V end was cut by 5 bases, the J end by 4 bases, with 12 bases between. CDR3 sequence reads: CASSLQGGNQPQHF. The DNA for the CDR3 is TGTGCCAGCAGTCTCCAGGGAGGGAATCAGCCCCAGCATTTT.

The chain has TRBV19 and TRBJ2-7; 13 positions agree with TRBD2. Germline V lookup: CDR1 LNHDA, CDR2 SQIVND (reference sequence). The CDR3 runs 15 residues. J was trimmed by 5 bases and V by 8 bases; bases with no gene match: 9. The CDR3 reads CASQQGTSGAHEQYF. The DNA of the CDR3 is TGTGCCAGTCAACAAGGGACTAGCGGGGCCCACGAGCAGTACTTC.

The chain has TRBV28 and TRBJ1-2, with D possibly being TRBD1 (5 bases). Trimming removed 11 bases from V and 6 bases from J, with 10 bases in between. Germline CDR1 reads MDHEN; CDR2 reads SYDVKM. The CDR3 loop spans 10 amino acids. The CDR3 DNA reads TGTGCCGCGGAGGGGCATGGCTACACCTTC. This codes for CAAEGHGYTF.

This chain joins TRBV5-1 and TRBJ2-4, with 7 bases matching TRBD1. The CDR3 is 15 amino acids. V was clipped by 0 bases and J by 12 bases; unmatched bases: 12. The V gene's germline CDR1 is SGHRS and CDR2 YFSETQ. The CDR3 spells CASSLARDSGSDQYF. In DNA, the CDR3 is TGCGCCAGCAGCTTGGCCAGGGACAGTGGGTCTGATCAGTACTTC.

The chain links TRBV30 to TRBJ1-4, with D unclear. V lost 5 bases, J lost 0 bases, and 10 bases lay in between. Germline assignment: CDR1 GTSNPN and CDR2 SVGIG (reference sequence). The CDR3 spans 14 residues. The chain's CDR3 is CAWSTVTTNEKLFF. CDR3 coding DNA: TGTGCCTGGTCTACGGTTACAACTAATGAAAAACTGTTTTTT.

V usage is TRBV28 and J usage is TRBJ1-1; TRBD1 might be the D (6 bases). The CDR3 has 18 amino acids. Germline loops: CDR1 MDHEN, CDR2 SYDVKM. V was pared by 5 bases and J by 4 bases, with 26 bases between. This chain's CDR3 is CASSLRGRRAYRVTEAFF. As DNA, the CDR3 is TGTGCCAGCAGTCTTCGGGGGCGAAGGGCGTACCGGGTCACTGAAGCTTTCTTT.

This clone has a handful of counts. This chain uses TRBV6-4 with TRBJ2-2; no firm D call. V lost 3 bases, J lost 5 bases, and 7 bases lay in between. This CDR3 has 13 residues. Germline CDR1 reads MRHNA; CDR2 reads SNTAGT. The CDR3 nucleotides read TGTGCCAGCAGTGAAGAGCCTACCGGGGAGCTGTTTTTT. Translated: CASSEEPTGELFF.